The entry below describes one TCR beta chain. No cognate antigen has been identified for it. No per-base quality is available; no much larger clone lies one base away. This record comes from a study of OX40 agonist ivuxolimab in advanced cancers. As for the study more broadly: Ivuxolimab was a fully human IgG2 agonistic monoclonal antibody targeting the costimulatory receptor OX40 (CD134). Three dose-escalation patients achieved partial responses, one with hepatocellular carcinoma and two with cutaneous melanoma. Of the approximately 50 dose-escalation patients, hepatocellular carcinoma was present in some 19, melanoma in around 15, renal cell carcinoma in 9 and head and neck cancer in 9. The point of sequencing TCRbeta in the periphery was to test whether ivuxolimab changed TCR sequence diversity and drove clonal T-cell expansion. Patients were allowed to have had prior anti-PD-1, anti-PD-L1 or anti-CTLA-4 therapy, and about 40% of the dose-escalation patients had been treated with checkpoint inhibitors. Intravenous ivuxolimab was administered to patients every 2 weeks at six dose levels: 0.01, 0.1, 0.3, 1.5, 3 and 10 mg/kg. The paper reports the monotherapy dose-escalation portion (N of about 54 patients) of the phase I ivuxolimab trial. The dose-escalation cohort was around 84% male with a mean age of about 54 years, ranging from roughly 23 to 90. General findings and caveats noted by the study authors: Low levels of normalized T-cell clonal expansion were also seen in some patients who did not respond. The antigen specificity of the clonally expanded peripheral T cells was not determined. After ivuxolimab, CD8+ T cells had more expanded clones than CD4+ T cells on average. In the 0.1-3.0 mg/kg groups, partial responders had among the lowest normalized peripheral clonal expansion, particularly in CD8+ T cells. Clonal expansion of both CD4+ and CD8+ blood T cells was observed from baseline to week 6 at doses 0.1 to 3.0 mg/kg.

Genomic DNA was isolated from the sorted cells so that the TCRbeta CDR3 region could be sequenced. The immunoSEQ Assay was used for sequencing of TCRbeta CDR3 regions. This immuneACCESS table, as held by TCRdb, lists in-frame sequences with V and J called but not all clones. Of the missing ones, under half trace to an unresolved V gene in checked studies; the others have no known cause. The sample contains roughly 38,000 clones, about 80% of them found a single time. The ten largest account for approximately 1.8% of the sample. The trim is 3 bases for V and 8 bases for J, with a gap of 22 bases between the germline ends. CDR1 SGHRS and CDR2 YFSETQ are derived from the germline V gene. Reading from cysteine to phenylalanine, the CDR3 counts 16 amino acids. The DNA shown is the 48-base CDR3, in frame from base 1. The trial excluded patients who had a history of autoimmune disease or were on systemic immunosuppression. In every dose cohort, peripheral blood was drawn for TCR sequencing at baseline, cycle 4 day 1, and cycle 7 day 1. The samples were drawn from a first-in-human, open-label, multicenter phase I dose-escalation trial of ivuxolimab. The trial enrolled adults with locally advanced or metastatic head and neck squamous cell, hepatocellular, melanoma or renal cell carcinoma. Before TCR sequencing, CD4+ T cells and CD8+ T cells were sorted from peripheral blood as separate populations.

Rearrangement joined TRBV5-1 to TRBJ2-3, with the D segment possibly TRBD1 or TRBD2, each aligning over 6 bases. This material consisted of CD4+ or CD8+ T cells sorted from blood, taken in a trial of the OX40 agonist ivuxolimab. The TCR comes from an adult with an advanced solid tumor such as melanoma, head and neck, liver or kidney cancer. The CDR3 sequence is CASSSGNRGAQSTQYF. The DNA is as follows: TGCGCCAGCAGCTCTGGAAATAGGGGGGCACAAAGTACGCAGTATTTT.